Detailed here is one TCR beta chain. The antigen remains unidentified. These data are taken from a study of CXCR3-negative and CXCR3-positive naive CD8 T cells. Naive CD8+ T cells displayed a CD45RO-CCR7+CD27+CD95- phenotype. The method, 5' RACE with UMI labels, was used to prepare the TRB cDNA libraries. TCRdb re-analyzed the 5' RACE reads; it lists each CDR3 protein once, without DNA. This sample contains 65,000 to 85,000 distinct CDR3 sequences. The CDR3 runs 16 residues. Germline CDR1 is SNHLY and CDR2 is FYNNEI. Findings of the study overall: Partial loss of CXCR3 expression followed cryopreservation; most assays used fresh PBMCs. Whereas memory cells differed, naive CXCR3-negative and CXCR3-positive cells shared similar TRBV-TRBJ usage. CXCR3-negative naive cells had less hydrophobic TRB CDR3s than did CXCR3-positive naive cells.

What was sequenced was naive CXCR3- CD8+ T cells from blood. As to subset: CD45RO-CCR7+CD27+CD95- naive CD8+ T cells lacking CXCR3 (TNR3-). The receptor was derived from a human donor in good health. Some clones in this sample may be carry-over from other donors' samples. This sequence joins TRBV2 and TRBJ2-1; TCRdb picks TRBD2, but there is no DNA to check that call. The CDR3 region is CASSEGGTSGRNEQFF. The full variable domain, in which reference TRBV2 and TRBJ2-1 provide the parts outside the CDR3, is EPEVTQTPSHQVTQMGQEVILRCVPISNHLYFYWYRQILGQKVEFLVSFYNNEISEKSEIFDDQFSVERPDGSNFTLKIRSTKLEDSAMYFCASSEGGTSGRNEQFFGPGTRLTVL.